The T cell receptor beta chain described here comes from a study of blood T cell repertoires in COVID-19. Some clones are missing from TCRdb's copy, which holds only in-frame ones; the method was immunoSEQ multiplex PCR. Counted here are about 80,000 clones, around 78% occurring once; the ten biggest clones make up approximately 15%. From germline, CDR1 is MNHEY and CDR2 SVGAGI. There are 11 residues in the CDR3. V was pared by 8 bases and J by 9 bases, with 13 bases between. The sample consisted of peripheral blood. V and J are TRBV6-5 and TRBJ1-1; D ambiguous. The clonotype comes from a human donor in a cohort sampled during active COVID-19. The chain's CDR3 is CASGRQQKAFF. The CDR3, as DNA: TGTGCCAGCGGTCGCCAACAAAAAGCTTTCTTT.